These 5 T cell receptor beta chains originate from one sample sequenced in a study of T cell repertoires in cytomegalovirus infection. TCRdb re-analysed the reads in MiXCR, keeping a single row per CDR3 protein. Counted here are hundreds of thousands of distinct CDR3 sequences, 24% occurring once; the ten biggest clones make up 7.5% to 9%. The specimen sequenced was CD8+ T cells from PBMCs. These receptors all stem from a human donor in good health (CMV status not recorded). Some clones in this sample may be carry-over from other donors' samples.

There are a few counts of this clonotype. The chain is built from TRBV5-6 and TRBJ2-2, with 14 bases aligning to TRBD2. The germline gives CDR1 SGHDT, CDR2 YYEEEE. CDR3 length: 18 residues. Losses at the gene ends were 3 bases for V and 1 base for J; bases not matched to a gene: 5. Here the CDR3 DNA reads TGTGCCAGCAGCTATCCGGGACTAGCGGGGGTGAACACCGGGGAGCTGTTTTTT. It is translated as CASSYPGLAGVNTGELFF.

The sample holds many counts of this clonotype. The J gene is TRBJ2-4, the V gene TRBV7-6; D call uncertain. Germline V CDR1 and CDR2: SGHVS, FNYEAQ. V was trimmed by 5 bases and J by 6 bases, leaving 2 bases between them. This CDR3 region has 10 residues. CDR3: CASSGNIQYF. In nucleotides, the CDR3 is TGTGCCAGCAGCGGAAACATTCAGTACTTC. The variable domain in full, completed from reference TRBV7-6 and TRBJ2-4, reads GAGVSQSPRYKVTKRGQDVALRCDPISGHVSLYWYRQALGQGPEFLTYFNYEAQQDKSGLPNDRFSAERPEGSISTLTIQRTEQRDSAMYRCASSGNIQYFGAGTRLSVL.

This clonotype was counted between two and nine times. The V gene is TRBV2, the J gene TRBJ1-2; 7 nucleotides line up with TRBD1. Germline-derived CDR1 and CDR2 are SNHLY and FYNNEI. This CDR3 spans 16 amino acids. J was trimmed by 0 bases and V by 1 base; bases with no gene match: 5. CDR3 DNA sequence: TGTGCCAGCAGTGAAGGAGGGACAGCCTCTAACTATGGCTACACCTTC. Translated: CASSEGGTASNYGYTF.

The chain carries TRBV14 and TRBJ2-3, with no clear D. CDR1 is SGHDN and CDR2 is FVKESK in the germline V gene. V was trimmed by 4 bases and J by 7 bases, leaving 3 bases between them. This CDR3 comprises 10 residues. The CDR3 DNA follows: TGTGCCAGCAGCCGATATACGCAGTATTTT. Translation gives CASSRYTQYF. The full variable domain, completed using reference TRBV14 and TRBJ2-3, is EAGVTQFPSHSVIEKGQTVTLRCDPISGHDNLYWYRRVMGKEIKFLLHFVKESKQDESGMPNNRFLAERTGGTYSTLKVQPAELEDSGVYFCASSRYTQYFGPGTRLTVL.

There are a few counts of this clonotype. The rearrangement links TRBV20-1 to TRBJ1-1, with D possibly TRBD1 on 5 matching bases. V lost 0 bases to trimming and J lost 8 bases, with 10 bases between them. Germline CDR1 and CDR2: DFQATT and SNEGSKA (reference sequence). This CDR3 comprises 12 residues. CDR3: CSARDWGPEAFF. CDR3 in DNA: TGCAGTGCTAGAGATTGGGGCCCCGAAGCTTTCTTT.